The present T cell receptor (beta chain) was sequenced within a study of OX40 agonist ivuxolimab in advanced cancers. As for the study in general: An agonistic human IgG2 monoclonal antibody against OX40 (CD134) was given. The study gave patients intravenous ivuxolimab at 0.01 to 10 mg/kg every 2 weeks. Among those treated, three patients had partial responses, one with hepatocellular carcinoma and two with cutaneous melanoma. Study outcomes and limitations: Circulating CD4+ and CD8+ T cells showed clonal expansion by week 6 at 0.1 to 3.0 mg/kg.

For this clone: Its specificity is unknown.

This table comes from immunoSEQ multiplex PCR, and its TCRdb copy is limited to in-frame clones, with some not included. The sample has under 45,000 clones, around two thirds seen once. The TCR sequence derives from an adult with an advanced solid tumor such as melanoma, head and neck, liver or kidney cancer. The sequencing used CD4+ or CD8+ T cells sorted from blood, collected in a trial of the OX40 agonist ivuxolimab.

This CDR3 is CASSHLTGTGYDLGNTIYF. DNA for the CDR3: TGTGCCAGCTCACACCTAACCGGGACAGGATACGATCTCGGAAACACCATATATTTT. V and J are TRBV18 and TRBJ1-3, with 8 bases matching TRBD1. Per germline, CDR1 KGHSH and CDR2 LQKENI. The CDR3 is 19 amino acids. The ends lost 4 bases at V and 4 bases at J; junction bases unmatched: 18.